One sample yielded the 10 T cell receptor beta chains listed below, sequenced in a study of CD8 T cells in ankylosing spondylitis. One entry per CDR3 protein, called by TCRdb with MiXCR from the 5' RACE reads. This repertoire shows 250,000 to 350,000 distinct CDR3 sequences, over 15% found once; its top ten account for roughly 8.3%. Source material: blood, either unsorted or a sorted T cell fraction (not recorded which). The receptor set was obtained from a male donor with ankylosing spondylitis or in good health (not recorded which).

A remark on this clonotype: This may arise from a read error, as a much more abundant clone is one base away. The chain couples TRBV29-1 to TRBJ2-1; D unresolved. Germline assignment: CDR1 SQVTM and CDR2 ANQGSEA. The CDR3 has 14 residues. Trimming removed 3 bases from V and 4 bases from J, with 13 bases in between. The CDR3 is CSVESRARYNEQFF. In DNA, the CDR3 is TGCAGCGTTGAGAGTCGGGCGCGTTACAATGAGCAGTTCTTC.

The chain employs TRBV20-1 and TRBJ2-5; D call uncertain. The V end lost 1 base, the J end lost 2 bases, and 14 bases lay between the germline ends. There are 15 residues in the CDR3. Germline lookup yields CDR1 DFQATT and CDR2 SNEGSKA (reference sequence). This chain's CDR3 is CSARAQRLTQETQYF. CDR3 DNA: TGCAGTGCTAGAGCGCAGAGACTCACTCAAGAGACCCAGTACTTC.

This clonotype turned up a few times. The V and J genes are TRBV10-3 and TRBJ2-1; tentatively, D is TRBD2 (6 bases). CDR1 is ENHRY, CDR2 SYGVKD, per germline. The CDR3 contains 13 residues. V shed 10 bases and J shed 9 bases, with 19 bases lying between them. CDR3 nucleotide sequence: TGTGCCACCCTAAATCGACTAGAGGGTGAGCAGTTCTTC. Translating it yields CATLNRLEGEQFF.

This clonotype was recorded many times. J is TRBJ2-3 and V is TRBV11-2; D uncertain. Trimming pared 6 bases from V and 5 bases from J, leaving 9 bases between. The CDR3 runs 12 residues. The germline V gene encodes CDR1 SGHAT and CDR2 FQNNGV. The CDR3 loop reads CASSRTGDTQYF. CDR3 DNA sequence: TGTGCCAGCAGTCGCACGGGAGATACGCAGTATTTT.

On this clonotype itself: A much larger clone lies one base from this, so it may be a read error. This chain links TRBV10-3 with TRBJ2-1; 11 nucleotides agree with TRBD2. In germline, CDR1 is ENHRY, CDR2 SYGVKD. The CDR3 covers 16 residues. CDR3 protein: CVISESWTSGRSEQFF. The CDR3 DNA reads TGTGTCATCAGTGAGTCCTGGACTAGCGGGCGAAGTGAGCAGTTCTTC.

This clonotype was counted at least ten times. J is TRBJ2-7 and V is TRBV6-5; no reliable D call. The CDR3 length is 11 residues. Trimming removed 6 bases from V and 2 bases from J, with 5 bases in between. Germline-derived CDR1 and CDR2 are MNHEY and SVGAGI. Here the CDR3 DNA reads TGTGCCAGCAGGTGCACCTACGAGCAGTACGTC. Protein sequence: CASRCTYEQYV.

This clonotype was seen a few times. This sequence joins TRBV9 and TRBJ2-1; D not resolved. The V end was cut by 0 bases, the J end by 1 base, with 5 bases between. The CDR3 runs 14 residues. Germline CDR1 and CDR2: SGDLS and YYNGEE. The CDR3 sequence: CASSVDVSYNEQFF. The CDR3 bases are TGTGCCAGCAGCGTAGATGTATCCTACAATGAGCAGTTCTTC.

A single count supports this clonotype. The chain is built from TRBV5-1 and TRBJ2-2, with D possibly being TRBD1 (5 bases). Germline CDR1 is SGHRS and CDR2 is YFSETQ. Trimming cost V 1 base and J 2 bases, with 9 bases left between them. The CDR3 runs 15 residues. The CDR3, as DNA: TGCGCCAGCAGCTTGAATACAGGAAACACCGGGGAGCTGTTTTTT. Translating gives CASSLNTGNTGELFF.

This clonotype has only a few counts. V and J are TRBV5-1 and TRBJ2-1; 9 bases are shared with TRBD1. Germline assignment: CDR1 SGHRS and CDR2 YFSETQ. This CDR3 spans 16 amino acids. The trim removed 4 bases at V and 5 bases at J, leaving 10 bases unmatched. The CDR3 DNA sequence: TGCGCCAGCAGCGCTACAGGGGGCTGGGGCAACAATGAGCAGTTCTTC. It yields the protein CASSATGGWGNNEQFF. Filled out from reference TRBV5-1 and TRBJ2-1, the complete variable domain reads KAGVTQTPRYLIKTRGQQVTLSCSPISGHRSVSWYQQTPGQGLQFLFEYFSETQRNKGNFPGRFSGRQFSNSRSEMNVSTLELGDSALYLCASSATGGWGNNEQFFGPGTRLTVL.

Only a few counts were recorded for this clonotype. The chain is built from TRBV10-3 and TRBJ1-1; D remains unclear. V was trimmed by 2 bases and J by 1 base, leaving 5 bases between them. Germline loops: CDR1 ENHRY, CDR2 SYGVKD. The CDR3 consists of 13 residues. The CDR3 here is CAISEGPNTEAFF. DNA for the CDR3: TGTGCCATCAGTGAGGGGCCGAACACTGAAGCTTTCTTT.